This TCR beta chain was sequenced during a study of T cell changes during pregnancy in multiple sclerosis. The assay was immunoSEQ multiplex PCR, and TCRdb's table has in-frame clones only and misses some. The repertoire holds roughly 60,000 clones, with about 90% as singletons. The CDR3 runs 14 residues. Between the trimmed V and J ends, which lost 3 bases and 8 bases, there was a span of 14 bases. Germline V gene data show CDR1 as KGHSH and CDR2 as LQKENI. Only a few counts were recorded for this clone. This clonotype originated in a female donor in good health, enrolled as a control in a pregnancy study. The V call is TRBV18, the J call TRBJ2-4; tentatively, D is TRBD1 (8 bases). Sequenced here: peripheral blood, sampled in the second trimester of pregnancy. The CDR3 is CASSPTTGGDIQYF. The DNA for the CDR3 is TGTGCCAGCTCACCGACAACAGGGGGGGACATTCAGTACTTC. Full variable domain (remainder filled in from reference TRBV18 and TRBJ2-4): NAGVMQNPRHLVRRRGQEARLRCSPMKGHSHVYWYRQLPEEGLKFMVYLQKENIIDESGMPKERFSAEFPKEGPSILRIQQVVRGDSAAYFCASSPTTGGDIQYFGAGTRLSVL.